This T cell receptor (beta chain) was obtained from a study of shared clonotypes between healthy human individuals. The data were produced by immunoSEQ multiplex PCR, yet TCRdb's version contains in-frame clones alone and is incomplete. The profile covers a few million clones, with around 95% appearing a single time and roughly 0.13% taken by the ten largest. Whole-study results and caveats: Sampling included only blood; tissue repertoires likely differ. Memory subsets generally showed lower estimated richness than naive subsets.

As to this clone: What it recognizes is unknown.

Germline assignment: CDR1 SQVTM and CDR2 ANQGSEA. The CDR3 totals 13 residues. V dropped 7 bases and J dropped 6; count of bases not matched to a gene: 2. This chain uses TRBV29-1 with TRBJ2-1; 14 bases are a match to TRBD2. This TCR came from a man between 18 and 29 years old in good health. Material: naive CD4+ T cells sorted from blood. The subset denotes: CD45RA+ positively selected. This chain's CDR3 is CSGGLAGGNEQFF. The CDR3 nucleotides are TGCAGCGGTGGACTAGCGGGAGGCAATGAGCAGTTCTTC.